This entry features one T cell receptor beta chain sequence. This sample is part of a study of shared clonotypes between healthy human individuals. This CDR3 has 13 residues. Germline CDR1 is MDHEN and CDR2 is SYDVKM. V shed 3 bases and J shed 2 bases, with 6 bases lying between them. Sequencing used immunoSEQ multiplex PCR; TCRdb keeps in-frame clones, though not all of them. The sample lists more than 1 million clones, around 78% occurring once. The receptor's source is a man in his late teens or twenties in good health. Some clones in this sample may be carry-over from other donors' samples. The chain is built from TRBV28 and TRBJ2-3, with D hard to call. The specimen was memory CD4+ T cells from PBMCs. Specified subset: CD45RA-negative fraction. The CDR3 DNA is TGTGCCAGCAGTTTGCGACACACAGATACGCAGTATTTT. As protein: CASSLRHTDTQYF.